This TCR beta chain was captured by sequencing in a study of shared clonotypes between healthy human individuals (dated by TCRdb to the early 2020s). Concerning the study at large: The cohort included a few men and a couple of women between 18 and 49 years of age. For each donor, CD4 naive and CD4 memory were each run on three plates, CD8 naive on two plates, and CD8 memory on one plate. To estimate repertoire size and how much clonotype sharing occurs between individuals, the study deeply sequenced the blood TCR repertoires of several healthy adults. Different laboratories and diverse techniques were used to prepare libraries and sequence TCR repertoires, to increase sequencing depth and limit assay-specific biases. Between about 0.8 and 8.9 billion PBMCs per donor were obtained by leukapheresis. The full study reports these points: Clonotypes shared by all four sorted-subset donors showed higher generation probabilities than non-shared clonotypes. Pairwise subsampling led to the expectation that sequencing depth would affect the degree of clonotype sharing among donors. Because the study included a small number of donors, the genetic and exposure-history diversity represented was limited. Sampling was limited to blood, and TCR repertoires in tissue likely differ from TCR repertoires in blood. Estimated clonotype richness was generally larger for naive than for memory subsets. Rarefaction of sorted-subset datasets indicated incomplete sequencing despite the large sequencing depth. Roughly 5.2% of naive CD4, 3.5% of naive CD8, about 2.4% of memory CD4, and about 0.4% of memory CD8 clonotypes were shared across a few donors.

From a lookup of the germline V gene, CDR1 and CDR2 are MNHEY and SVGAGI. There are 15 amino acids in the CDR3, from cysteine to phenylalanine inclusive. Here the CDR3 DNA is all that survives: 45 bases in frame from base 1. Relative to germline, V is missing 5 bases and J is missing 4 bases, with 6 bases of the junction outside any gene match. Donors were healthy HIV-negative adults with no recently reported acute infections or vaccinations. All donors were Caucasian adults living in Nashville, Tennessee, USA. CD8 memory samples consisted of magnetically selected CD45RO+ cells combined with CCR7-negative CD45RA+ effector memory (TemRA) cells. Blood was obtained by leukapheresis, after which PBMCs were separated by Ficoll-Histopaque density gradient centrifugation and cryopreserved in liquid nitrogen vapor phase. Analytical flow cytometry was used to check the purity and quantity of every magnetically sorted T cell population. From each sorted fraction, genomic DNA was isolated and quantified by UV absorbance on a Nanodrop 2000c.

Concerning this clone: It lacks a known antigen. Base qualities are not provided; no much larger clone lies one nucleotide away.

TCR CDR3 regions were amplified from genomic DNA by multiplex PCR using the deep immunoSEQ assay. Extracted genomic DNA from each cell subset was spread evenly across all wells of several immunoSEQ 96-well plates, with each plate serving as a replicate. For sorted subsets, each replicate PCR was loaded with around 220 ng genomic DNA, equivalent to 32,000 or so T cell genomes. Purified libraries were quantified with a Qubit 3.0 fluorometer, sized on a Bioanalyzer 2100, and re-quantified with the KAPA Library Quantification kit. A separate single-read 150-cycle Illumina NextSeq 550 flow cell was used to sequence each immunoSEQ 96-well plate. Per the original workflow: Because the immunoSEQ output held only junctional sequences and lacked quality scores, the filtering could not match the filtering applied to full-length reads. Sequences were annotated with PyIR, a Python wrapper for IgBLAST v1.9, using IMGT germline references to assign V/J genes and CDR3. Reads were filtered out if the reads had weak V/J assignments (E-value above 1e-6), no CDR3, stop codons, out-of-frame junctions, or ambiguous translated residues. V3J clonotypes were defined by identical inferred V gene, J gene, and CDR3 amino acid sequence. To compute the percentage overlap between repertoires, the number of shared unique clonotypes was divided by the size of the smaller repertoire. Richness of each repertoire was evaluated using RTK rarefaction, the Chao1 estimator, and Recon v2.1 estimates of unobserved clonotypes. For all TCRbeta clonotypes obtained by the gDNA method from a few donors, generation probabilities were computed with OLGA. TCRdb obtained this table from immuneACCESS and retained in-frame rearrangements with V and J assigned. These tables miss some clones; where compared with another copy, unresolved V genes account for less than half of the shortfall, and the remainder is unexplained. V and J calls and clone size are copied from that table; D and trimming were computed from the DNA. This sample is represented by under 130,000 clones; less than 80% of them were singletons. Together, the top ten hold approximately 23% of the sample.

The sequence is built from TRBV6-5 and TRBJ2-1; 9 junctional bases match TRBD2. The origin of this receptor is a woman aged 25 to 39 in good health. Sequencing was performed on memory CD8+ T cells sorted from blood. This specimen's cell subset or site label, per the study, means: CD45RO+ cells pooled with CCR7-negative TemRA cells. The CDR3 in this case is CASSKTSGAYNEQFF. The base sequence is TGTGCCAGCAGTAAGACTAGCGGTGCGTACAATGAGCAGTTCTTC.